The 30 T cell receptor beta chains below were found in one sample sequenced in a study of blood T cell repertoires in COVID-19. Profiling relied on immunoSEQ multiplex PCR, and the TCRdb table lists in-frame clones only, not all of them. The table has more than 300,000 clones, about 86% seen once. Sequencing was performed on peripheral blood. Receptors were obtained from a woman between 50 and 59 years old with acute or convalescent COVID-19.

The V gene is TRBV7-7, the J gene TRBJ2-1; TRBD1 is a possible D gene (5 bases). Between the trimmed V and J ends, which lost 5 bases and 4 bases, there was a span of 9 bases. This CDR3 comprises 13 residues. The germline gives CDR1 SSHAT, CDR2 FNYEAQ (reference sequence). Here the CDR3 reads CASSTGPYNEQFF. CDR3 DNA: TGTGCCAGCAGCACAGGTCCGTACAATGAGCAGTTCTTC.

V usage is TRBV11-2 and J usage is TRBJ1-2, with TRBD1 matching over 10 bases. This CDR3 spans 14 amino acids. In germline, CDR1 is SGHAT, CDR2 FQNNGV. With 3 bases clipped from V and 6 bases from J, the junction kept 4 bases outside the gene matches. The CDR3 region is CASSFDRGQNGYTF. In DNA form, the CDR3 reads TGTGCCAGCAGCTTCGACAGGGGGCAGAATGGCTACACCTTC.

This clone was observed a few times. This rearrangement joins TRBV5-8 to TRBJ1-2, with 7 bases identical to TRBD1. CDR3 length equals 15 residues. The ends lost 2 bases at V and 4 bases at J; junction bases unmatched: 8. Germline-derived CDR1 and CDR2 are SGHTS and YDEGEE. This chain's CDR3 is CASSFVDREAYGYTF. The DNA for the CDR3 is TGTGCCAGCAGCTTTGTCGACAGGGAGGCCTATGGCTACACCTTC.

The chain has TRBV29-1 and TRBJ2-1; D is perhaps TRBD1 (6 bases). There are 15 residues in the CDR3. V was trimmed by 6 bases and J by 0 bases, leaving 15 bases between them. The germline gives CDR1 SQVTM, CDR2 ANQGSEA. CDR3 protein: CSVLGTLNSYNEQFF. In nucleotides, the CDR3 is TGCAGCGTACTTGGGACACTTAACTCCTACAATGAGCAGTTCTTC.

The chain carries TRBV9 and TRBJ1-2; tentatively, D is TRBD1 (6 bases). CDR1 SGDLS and CDR2 YYNGEE come from the germline V gene. Trimming removed 2 bases at V and 8 bases at J, with 19 bases between. The CDR3 has 15 residues. The CDR3 region is CASSVPGTGYGGYTF. In nucleotides, the CDR3 is TGTGCCAGCAGCGTTCCGGGAACAGGGTACGGAGGCTACACCTTC.

V is TRBV7-2 and J is TRBJ2-1; D might be TRBD2 (6 bases). CDR3 length: 16 amino acids. Deletions cut 1 base from V and 9 bases from J, with 19 bases between. In germline, CDR1 is SGHTA, CDR2 FQGNSA. The CDR3 protein is CASSLVVVRERFEQFF. CDR3 sequence (DNA): TGTGCCAGCAGCTTAGTAGTAGTGCGGGAACGTTTTGAGCAGTTCTTC.

This chain uses TRBV30 with TRBJ1-4; D is unresolved. V shed 3 bases and J shed 10 bases, with 18 bases lying between them. Germline CDR1 is GTSNPN and CDR2 is SVGIG (reference sequence). CDR3 length: 14 amino acids. The CDR3 DNA reads TGTGCCTGGAGCGAGGGAGGGATTCGGGTAAAACTGTTTTTT. This encodes CAWSEGGIRVKLFF.

The CDR3 DNA sequence: TGTGCCAGCAGTTTAAACACAAACTATGGCTACACCTTC. Amino acid sequence: CASSLNTNYGYTF. The chain combines TRBV27 with TRBJ1-2; D gene uncertain. The CDR3 is 13 amino acids. V dropped 2 bases and J dropped 2 bases, with 6 bases sitting between them. Germline V gene data show CDR1 as MNHEY and CDR2 as SMNVEV (reference sequence).

The gene calls are TRBV28 and TRBJ1-2, with 7 bases aligning to TRBD1. J gave up 4 bases and V 5 bases, and 4 bases lay outside the gene matches. Looked up from germline, CDR1 is MDHEN and CDR2 is SYDVKM. The CDR3 loop spans 13 amino acids. CDR3 sequence reads: CASSVTGPYGYTF. The CDR3 bases are TGTGCCAGCAGTGTGACAGGGCCCTATGGCTACACCTTC.

This clone was detected a few times. The chain employs TRBV30 and TRBJ1-1; possible D gene TRBD1, 6 bases. Germline-derived CDR1 and CDR2 are GTSNPN and SVGIG (reference sequence). The CDR3 is 13 residues long. The V and J ends lost 7 bases and 0 bases respectively, with 12 bases between them. CDR3 nucleotides: TGTGCCTACTACAGGGACATGAACACTGAAGCTTTCTTT. The encoded protein is CAYYRDMNTEAFF. The full variable domain, rest sourced from reference TRBV30 and TRBJ1-1, is SQTIHQWPATLVQPVGSPLSLECTVEGTSNPNLYWYRQAAGRGLQLLFYSVGIGQISSEVPQNLSASRPQDRQFILSSKKLLLSDSGFYLCAYYRDMNTEAFFGQGTRLTVV.

The sample holds a few counts of this clone. The V call is TRBV18, the J call TRBJ1-1; TRBD1 matches at 7 bases. Germline CDR1 and CDR2: KGHSH and LQKENI. J lost 0 bases, V lost 3 bases, and 4 bases had no gene match. The CDR3 totals 15 residues. CDR3 protein: CASSPGQRMNTEAFF. DNA of the CDR3: TGTGCCAGCTCACCGGGACAGAGAATGAACACTGAAGCTTTCTTT.

The rearrangement links TRBV12-3 or TRBV12-4 to TRBJ2-1, with D possibly matching TRBD1 (6 bases). Trimming stripped 5 bases from V and 5 bases from J, with 10 bases between. The CDR3 has 13 residues. The CDR3 reads CASSLDRNNEQFF. The CDR3 DNA reads TGTGCCAGCAGTCTGGACAGAAACAATGAGCAGTTCTTC.

V gene TRBV5-1 combines with J gene TRBJ1-2; D is ambiguous. V was trimmed by 4 bases and J by 0 bases, leaving 10 bases between them. There are 14 residues in the CDR3. The germline V gene has CDR1 SGHRS and CDR2 YFSETQ. Here the CDR3 reads CASSRPGANYGYTF. In nucleotides, the CDR3 is TGCGCCAGCAGCCGCCCGGGAGCTAACTATGGCTACACCTTC.

Remarks on this clone: Other DNA sequences of this sample code for an identical CDR3. The V gene is TRBV5-4, the J gene TRBJ1-5; tentative D call: TRBD1 (6 bases). V was shortened by 2 bases and J by 7 bases, with 13 bases between the two germline ends. The germline gives CDR1 SGHNT, CDR2 YYREEE (reference sequence). This CDR3 comprises 14 residues. The CDR3 nucleotides are TGTGCCAGCAGCTTAGACGGGGGGCCCCAGCCCCAGCATTTT. Residues: CASSLDGGPQPQHF.

J is TRBJ2-5 and V is TRBV27; 9 positions agree with TRBD2. Germline V gene sequence: CDR1 MNHEY, CDR2 SMNVEV (reference sequence). Trimming cost V 5 bases and J 0 bases; bases outside gene matches: 10. This CDR3 has 17 residues. The CDR3 coding sequence is TGTGCCAGCAGTCCCCAGACTAGCGGATCGTACCAAGAGACCCAGTACTTC. Translation: CASSPQTSGSYQETQYF.

The chain joins TRBV27 to TRBJ2-3, with D unresolved. CDR3 length equals 14 residues. Trimming stripped 4 bases from V and 5 bases from J, with 13 bases between. Germline CDR1 MNHEY, CDR2 SMNVEV (reference sequence). CDR3 residues: CASSSEGSGDTQYF. CDR3 bases: TGTGCCAGCAGTTCTGAAGGATCGGGAGATACGCAGTATTTT.

The DNA for the CDR3 is TGCGCCAGCAGCCTTCCCACGGGAACAACTAATGAAAAACTGTTTTTT. This codes for CASSLPTGTTNEKLFF. J is TRBJ1-4 and V is TRBV5-1; D uncertain. From germline, CDR1 is SGHRS and CDR2 YFSETQ. V was cut by 4 bases and J by 0 bases, with 13 bases left in between. This CDR3 spans 16 amino acids.

About this clone itself: Other nucleotide sequences in the sample specify the same CDR3. This chain joins TRBV6-5 and TRBJ1-1; D possibly corresponds to TRBD1 (6 bases). CDR3 length: 13 residues. The V gene lost 2 bases and the J gene lost 5 bases, with 9 bases spanning the gap. In germline, CDR1 is MNHEY, CDR2 SVGAGI. The CDR3 protein is CASSYGRGTEAFF. CDR3 coding DNA: TGTGCCAGCAGTTACGGTAGGGGGACTGAAGCTTTCTTT.

Remarks on this clone: The junction departs from germline at one end; a sequencing error may be responsible. V is TRBV18 and J is TRBJ2-7; 11 bases line up with TRBD1. CDR1 and CDR2 from the germline V gene are KGHSH and LQKENI. The CDR3 is 14 amino acids. The CDR3 sequence is CASSPGTGGVPADF. In DNA form, the CDR3 reads TGTGCCAGCTCACCGGGGACAGGGGGGGTACCCGCGGACTTC.

The rearrangement joins TRBV7-2 to TRBJ1-1; a possible D gene is TRBD1 (5 bases). The CDR3 sequence is 16 residues long. With 1 base removed from V and 3 bases from J, the gap between germline ends came to 15 bases. From germline, CDR1 is SGHTA and CDR2 FQGNSA. DNA for the CDR3: TGTGCCAGCAGCTTAGTGGGGCAGGGAAGGGACACTGAAGCTTTCTTT. Translation: CASSLVGQGRDTEAFF.

This clone has only a few counts. This chain connects TRBV9 to TRBJ1-1, with D perhaps matching TRBD1 (5 bases). Germline V gene lookup returns CDR1 SGDLS and CDR2 YYNGEE. The CDR3 is 13 residues long. V was trimmed by 0 bases and J by 6 bases, leaving 9 bases between them. The CDR3 region is CASSVGPTAEAFF. The CDR3 DNA is TGTGCCAGCAGCGTAGGTCCGACAGCTGAAGCTTTCTTT. Together with reference TRBV9 and TRBJ1-1, the CDR3 gives the full variable domain: DSGVTQTPKHLITATGQRVTLRCSPRSGDLSVYWYQQSLDQGLQFLIQYYNGEERAKGNILERFSAQQFPDLHSELNLSSLELGDSALYFCASSVGPTAEAFFGQGTRLTVV.

The V and J genes are TRBV29-1 and TRBJ1-2; TRBD1 aligns across 8 bases. The CDR3 runs 11 residues. J gave up 7 bases and V 7 bases, and 5 bases lay outside the gene matches. CDR1 and CDR2 (germline): SQVTM, ANQGSEA. CDR3 residues: CSAPGQGGYTF. CDR3 in DNA: TGCAGCGCTCCCGGACAGGGTGGCTACACCTTC.

The chain links TRBV11-2 to TRBJ2-3; TRBD1 is a possible D gene (6 bases). Germline CDR1 SGHAT, CDR2 FQNNGV. Between the trimmed V and J ends, which lost 3 bases and 0 bases, there was a span of 10 bases. This CDR3 comprises 15 residues. DNA for the CDR3: TGTGCCAGCAGCTTTAGGACAGCGAGCACAGATACGCAGTATTTT. Its translation is CASSFRTASTDTQYF.

The rearrangement joins TRBV5-1 to TRBJ1-2; 8 bases map to TRBD1. The ends lost 0 bases at V and 8 bases at J; junction bases unmatched: 9. The CDR3 has 15 amino acids. CDR1 and CDR2 (germline): SGHRS, YFSETQ. DNA of the CDR3: TGCGCCAGCAGCTTGGTAGGGCCGACAGGGGAAGGCTACACCTTC. Residues: CASSLVGPTGEGYTF.

The chain carries TRBV3-1 (or the pseudogene TRBV3-2) and TRBJ1-5; no clear D gene. The CDR3 contains 13 residues. The V end was cut by 2 bases, the J end by 2 bases, with 4 bases between. Germline CDR1 and CDR2: LGHDT and YNNKEL (reference sequence). The CDR3, as DNA: TGTGCCAGCAGCCAACAGGGCAATCAGCCCCAGCATTTT. This gives the protein CASSQQGNQPQHF.

This clone appeared a single time. CDR3 loop: CASSPGGSEPQHF. CDR3 nucleotide sequence: TGTGCCAGCAGTCCGGGAGGGTCGGAGCCCCAGCATTTT. V is TRBV2 and J is TRBJ1-5; unclear D gene. V dropped 5 bases and J dropped 8 bases, with 13 bases sitting between them. Looked up from germline, CDR1 is SNHLY and CDR2 is FYNNEI. The length of the CDR3 is 13 residues.

The chain combines TRBV6-5 with TRBJ2-7; D may be TRBD1 (6 bases). CDR3 length: 16 residues. Germline CDR1 and CDR2: MNHEY and SVGAGI. Between the trimmed V and J ends, which lost 2 bases and 0 bases, there was a span of 14 bases. DNA for the CDR3: TGTGCCAGCAGTTACCCCAGGGGTCAGAACTCCTACGAGCAGTACTTC. It codes for CASSYPRGQNSYEQYF.

The chain has TRBV7-8 and TRBJ2-1; 10 bases agree with TRBD2. The germline CDR1 and CDR2 sequences are SGHVS and FQNEAQ. The CDR3 runs 17 residues. In DNA form, the CDR3 reads TGTATATTAAGGTGGCTAGCGGGGGCTCAGCCCTACAATGAGCAGTTCTTC. Translated, it gives CILRWLAGAQPYNEQFF.

CDR3 DNA sequence: TGTGCCATCAGTGAGTCTGACTTGAACTCCTACGAGCAGTACTTC. It translates to CAISESDLNSYEQYF. V and J are TRBV10-3 and TRBJ2-7, with D unclear. V shed 0 bases and J shed 0 bases, with 9 bases lying between them. The CDR3 has 15 residues. The germline V gene has CDR1 ENHRY and CDR2 SYGVKD.

V usage is TRBV7-2 and J usage is TRBJ1-6; 7 bases are a match to TRBD1. The length of the CDR3 is 15 residues. J gave up 5 bases and V 5 bases, and 6 bases lay outside the gene matches. Germline V lookup: CDR1 SGHTA, CDR2 FQGNSA. CDR3 in amino acids: CASSPKTGNNSPLHF. The CDR3 nucleotides are TGTGCCAGCAGCCCCAAGACAGGGAATAATTCACCCCTCCACTTT.